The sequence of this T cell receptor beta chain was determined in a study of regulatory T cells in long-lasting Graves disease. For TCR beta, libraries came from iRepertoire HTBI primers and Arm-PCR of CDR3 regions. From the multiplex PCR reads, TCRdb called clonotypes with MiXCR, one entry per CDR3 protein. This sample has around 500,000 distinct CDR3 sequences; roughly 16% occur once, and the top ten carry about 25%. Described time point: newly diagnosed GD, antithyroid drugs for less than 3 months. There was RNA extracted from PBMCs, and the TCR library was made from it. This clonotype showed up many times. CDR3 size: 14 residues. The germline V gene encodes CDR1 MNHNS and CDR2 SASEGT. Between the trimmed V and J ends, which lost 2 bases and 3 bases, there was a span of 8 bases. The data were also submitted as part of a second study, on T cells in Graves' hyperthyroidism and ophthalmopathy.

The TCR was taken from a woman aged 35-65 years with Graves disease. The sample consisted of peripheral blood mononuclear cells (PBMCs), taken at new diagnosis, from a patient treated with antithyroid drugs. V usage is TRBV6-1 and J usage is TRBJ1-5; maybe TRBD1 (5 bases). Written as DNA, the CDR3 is TGTGCCAGCAGTGAAACAGGTATCAATCAGCCCCAGCATTTT. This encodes CASSETGINQPQHF.